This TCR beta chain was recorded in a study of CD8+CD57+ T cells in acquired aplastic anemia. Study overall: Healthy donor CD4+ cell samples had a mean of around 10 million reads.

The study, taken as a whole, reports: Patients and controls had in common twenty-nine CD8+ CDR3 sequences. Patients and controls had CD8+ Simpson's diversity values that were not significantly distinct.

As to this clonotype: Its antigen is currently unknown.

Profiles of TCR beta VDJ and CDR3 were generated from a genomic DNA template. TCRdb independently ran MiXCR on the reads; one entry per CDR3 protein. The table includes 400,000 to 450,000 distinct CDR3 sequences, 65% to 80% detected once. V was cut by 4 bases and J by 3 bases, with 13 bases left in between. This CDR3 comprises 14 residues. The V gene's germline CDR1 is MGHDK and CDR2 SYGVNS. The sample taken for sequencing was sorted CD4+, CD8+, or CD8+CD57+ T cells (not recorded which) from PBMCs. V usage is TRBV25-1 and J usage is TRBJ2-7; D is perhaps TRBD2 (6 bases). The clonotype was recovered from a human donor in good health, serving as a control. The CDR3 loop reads CASSVGGPNYEQYF. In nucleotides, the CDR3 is TGTGCCAGCAGTGTCGGGGGACCAAACTACGAGCAGTACTTC.